This note documents a single T cell receptor (beta chain) sequence. All TRB cDNA libraries came from 5' RACE performed with UMI labels. TCRdb reworked the 5' RACE reads into one entry per CDR3 protein, no DNA. Seen in this sample are 8,800 or so distinct CDR3 sequences; the ten most common clones hold about 2.5%. The naive CD8+ gate required CD45RO-CCR7+CD27+CD95- phenotype. This entry belongs to a study of CXCR3-negative and CXCR3-positive naive CD8 T cells. There are 12 residues in the CDR3. Per the germline V gene, CDR1 is SQVTM and CDR2 is ANQGSEA. This TCR came from a human donor in good health. Some clones in this sample may be carry-over from other donors' samples. This chain joins TRBV29-1 and TRBJ1-1. Sequencing was done on a sample of naive CXCR3- CD8+ T cells from blood. Subset described: CD45RO-CCR7+CD27+CD95- naive CD8+ T cells lacking CXCR3 (TNR3-). CDR3: CSVVPANTEAFF. The full variable domain, completed using reference TRBV29-1 and TRBJ1-1, is SAVISQKPSRDICQRGTSLTIQCQVDSQVTMMFWYRQQPGQSLTLIATANQGSEATYESGFVIDKFPISRPNLTFSTLTVSNMSPEDSSIYLCSVVPANTEAFFGQGTRLTVV.